A selection of T cell receptor beta chains follows, all from one sample in a study of T cell changes during pregnancy in multiple sclerosis. The assay was immunoSEQ multiplex PCR, and TCRdb's table has in-frame clones only and misses some. The sample includes roughly 39,000 clones, 92% of them seen just once. The sequencing here drew on CD4+ T cells from peripheral blood mononuclear cells, taken after pregnancy. All receptors come from a female donor in good health, enrolled as a control in a pregnancy study. Each CDR3 is given with its conserved first and last residue. A D gene is named only where the DNA matches it firmly. Not all rows give a size; the values are once, few, many and, for expanded clones, a class.

J,D,length,V,size,CDR3,DNA
TRBJ1-1,TRBD1,16,TRBV19,-,CASSMADRGMNTEAFF,TGTGCCAGTAGTATGGCGGACAGGGGCATGAACACTGAAGCTTTCTTT
TRBJ2-3,-,16,TRBV11-3,-,CASSFRGSSSTDTQYF,TGTGCCAGCAGCTTTCGGGGGAGCAGTAGCACAGATACGCAGTATTTT
TRBJ1-2,-,15,TRBV2,-,CASSGVRDVVYGYTF,TGTGCCAGCAGTGGCGTCAGGGATGTAGTCTATGGCTACACCTTC
TRBJ1-1,TRBD1,14,TRBV6-1,-,CASRQQGARTEAFF,TGTGCCAGCCGCCAACAGGGGGCGCGCACTGAAGCTTTCTTT
TRBJ2-3,-,14,TRBV25-1,-,CASSERASSDTQYF,TGTGCCAGCAGTGAGCGCGCTAGCTCAGATACGCAGTATTTT
TRBJ2-3,-,14,TRBV6-5,-,CASSPWASTDTQYF,TGTGCCAGCAGTCCCTGGGCTAGCACAGATACGCAGTATTTT
TRBJ1-1,TRBD1,14,TRBV6-5,-,CASTWTGTNTEAFF,TGTGCCAGCACTTGGACAGGGACGAACACTGAAGCTTTCTTT
TRBJ2-3,TRBD1,15,TRBV5-1,-,CASSRQGVSTDTQYF,TGCGCCAGCAGCCGACAGGGGGTTAGCACAGATACGCAGTATTTT
TRBJ2-2,TRBD2,17,TRBV5-4,-,CASSSELAGANTGELFF,TGTGCCAGCAGTTCAGAACTAGCGGGGGCGAACACCGGGGAGCTGTTTTTT
TRBJ2-7,TRBD1,15,TRBV10-3,-,CAISESGQGAGEQYF,TGTGCCATCAGTGAGTCCGGACAGGGGGCTGGTGAGCAGTACTTC
TRBJ1-2,-,13,TRBV7-6,-,CASSPQGGYGYTF,TGTGCCAGCAGCCCTCAGGGTGGATATGGCTACACCTTC
TRBJ1-1,-,12,TRBV2,-,CASSEGQTEAFF,TGTGCCAGCAGTGAAGGACAGACCGAAGCTTTCTTT
TRBJ1-3,TRBD1,16,TRBV7-2,once,CASSLGQGVSGNTIYF,TGTGCCAGCAGCTTAGGACAGGGTGTATCTGGAAACACCATATATTTT
TRBJ2-5,-,12,TRBV5-1,-,CASSAGQETQYF,TGCGCCAGCAGCGCCGGTCAAGAGACCCAGTACTTC
TRBJ1-6,TRBD1,15,TRBV6-1,-,CATPRRQGPNSPLHF,TGTGCCACCCCCCGACGACAGGGACCAAATTCACCCCTCCACTTT
TRBJ2-7,TRBD2,15,TRBV15,-,CATSSGGSGVYEQYF,TGTGCCACCAGCAGCGGGGGGAGCGGGGTCTACGAGCAGTACTTC